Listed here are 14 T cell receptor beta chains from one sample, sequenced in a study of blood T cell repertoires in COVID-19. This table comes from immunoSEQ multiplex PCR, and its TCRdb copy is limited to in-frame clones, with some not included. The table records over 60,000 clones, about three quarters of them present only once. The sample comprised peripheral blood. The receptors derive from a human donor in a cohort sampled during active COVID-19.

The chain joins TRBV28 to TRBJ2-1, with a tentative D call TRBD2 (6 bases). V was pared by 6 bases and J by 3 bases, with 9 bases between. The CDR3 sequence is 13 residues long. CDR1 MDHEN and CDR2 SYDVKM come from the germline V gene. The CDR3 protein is CASRGGGYNEQFF. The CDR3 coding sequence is TGTGCCAGCAGGGGGGGAGGCTACAATGAGCAGTTCTTC.

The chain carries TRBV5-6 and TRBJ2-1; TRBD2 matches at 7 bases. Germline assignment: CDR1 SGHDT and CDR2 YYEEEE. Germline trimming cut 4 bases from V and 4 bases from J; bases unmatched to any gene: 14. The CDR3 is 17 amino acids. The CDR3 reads CASSEVGGTAAYNEQFF. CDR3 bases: TGTGCCAGCAGCGAGGTCGGGGGGACTGCCGCTTACAATGAGCAGTTCTTC.

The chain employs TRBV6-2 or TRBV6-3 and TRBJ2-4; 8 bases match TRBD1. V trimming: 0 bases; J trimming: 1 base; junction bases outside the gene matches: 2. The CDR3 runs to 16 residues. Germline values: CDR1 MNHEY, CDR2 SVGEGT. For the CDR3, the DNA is TGTGCCAGCAGTTACTCGACAGGGGAGGCCAAAAACATTCAGTACTTC. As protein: CASSYSTGEAKNIQYF.

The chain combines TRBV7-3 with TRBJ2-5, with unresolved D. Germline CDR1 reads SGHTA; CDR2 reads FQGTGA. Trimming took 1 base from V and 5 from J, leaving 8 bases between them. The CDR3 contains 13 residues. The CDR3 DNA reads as TGTGCCAGCAGCTTAAGCTCAGTCGAGACCCAGTACTTC. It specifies CASSLSSVETQYF.

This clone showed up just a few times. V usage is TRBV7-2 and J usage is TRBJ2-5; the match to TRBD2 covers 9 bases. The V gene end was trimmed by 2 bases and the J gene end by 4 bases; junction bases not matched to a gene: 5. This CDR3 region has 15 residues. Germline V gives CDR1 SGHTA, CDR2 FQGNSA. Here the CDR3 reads CASSLRGRVGETQYF. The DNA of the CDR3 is TGTGCCAGCAGCTTACGCGGGAGGGTGGGAGAGACCCAGTACTTC.

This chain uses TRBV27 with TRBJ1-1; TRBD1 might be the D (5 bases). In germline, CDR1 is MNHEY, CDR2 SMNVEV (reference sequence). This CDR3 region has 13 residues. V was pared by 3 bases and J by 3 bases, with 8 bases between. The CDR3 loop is CASSFGGYTEAFF. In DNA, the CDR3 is TGTGCCAGCAGTTTCGGGGGGTACACTGAAGCTTTCTTT.

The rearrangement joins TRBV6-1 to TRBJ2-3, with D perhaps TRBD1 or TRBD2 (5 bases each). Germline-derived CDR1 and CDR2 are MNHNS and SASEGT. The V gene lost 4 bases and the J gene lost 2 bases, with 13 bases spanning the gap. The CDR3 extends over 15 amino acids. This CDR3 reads CASSAADTYTDTQYF. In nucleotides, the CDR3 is TGTGCCAGCAGTGCAGCGGACACATACACAGATACGCAGTATTTT.

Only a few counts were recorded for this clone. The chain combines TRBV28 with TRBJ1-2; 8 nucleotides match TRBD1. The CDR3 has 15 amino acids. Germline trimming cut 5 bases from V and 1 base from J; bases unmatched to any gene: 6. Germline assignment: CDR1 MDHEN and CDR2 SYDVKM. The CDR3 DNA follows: TGTGCCAGCAGTCCGCCTGGACAGGGTAACTATGGCTACACCTTC. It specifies CASSPPGQGNYGYTF.

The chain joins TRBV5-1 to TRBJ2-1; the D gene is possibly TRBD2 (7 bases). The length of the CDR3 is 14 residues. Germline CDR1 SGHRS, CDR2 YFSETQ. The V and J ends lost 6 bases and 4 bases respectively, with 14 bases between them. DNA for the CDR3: TGCGCCAGCACCATGGGAGGGGGGTACAATGAGCAGTTCTTC. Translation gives CASTMGGGYNEQFF.

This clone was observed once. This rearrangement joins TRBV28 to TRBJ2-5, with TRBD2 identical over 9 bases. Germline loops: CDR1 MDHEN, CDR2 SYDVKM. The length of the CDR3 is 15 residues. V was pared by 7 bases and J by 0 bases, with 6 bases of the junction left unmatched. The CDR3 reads CASTVTSGDQETQYF. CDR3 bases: TGTGCCAGCACCGTGACTAGCGGAGACCAAGAGACCCAGTACTTC.

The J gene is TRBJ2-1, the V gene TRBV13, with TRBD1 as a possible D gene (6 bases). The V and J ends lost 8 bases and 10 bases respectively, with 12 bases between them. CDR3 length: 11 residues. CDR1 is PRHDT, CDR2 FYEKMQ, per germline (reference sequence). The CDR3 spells CASRRQGEQFF. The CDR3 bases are TGTGCCAGCCGCCGCCAGGGGGAGCAGTTCTTC. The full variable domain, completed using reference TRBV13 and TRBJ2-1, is AAGVIQSPRHLIKEKRETATLKCYPIPRHDTVYWYQQGPGQDPQFLISFYEKMQSDKGSIPDRFSAQQFSDYHSELNMSSLELGDSALYFCASRRQGEQFFGPGTRLTVL.

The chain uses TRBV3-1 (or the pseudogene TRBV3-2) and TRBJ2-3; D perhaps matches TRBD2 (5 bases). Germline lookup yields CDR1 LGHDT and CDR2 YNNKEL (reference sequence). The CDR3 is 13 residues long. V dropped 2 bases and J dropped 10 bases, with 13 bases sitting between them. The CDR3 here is CASSQSPGRAQYF. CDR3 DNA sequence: TGTGCCAGCAGCCAATCTCCTGGGCGGGCGCAGTATTTT.

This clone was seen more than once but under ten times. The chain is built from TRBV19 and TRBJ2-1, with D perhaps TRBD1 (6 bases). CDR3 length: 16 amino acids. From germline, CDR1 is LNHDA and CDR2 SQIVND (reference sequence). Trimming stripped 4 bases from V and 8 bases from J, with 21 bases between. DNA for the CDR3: TGTGCCAGTAGTAGGGGGACCGGGACATCCCCCCATGAGCAGTTCTTC. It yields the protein CASSRGTGTSPHEQFF.

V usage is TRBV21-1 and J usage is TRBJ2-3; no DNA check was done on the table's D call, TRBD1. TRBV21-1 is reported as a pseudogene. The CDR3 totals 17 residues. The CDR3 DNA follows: TGTGCCAGCACTACACCCCGGGACAGGGGCAGTACAGATACGCAGTATTTT. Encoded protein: CASTTPRDRGSTDTQYF.